This T cell receptor (beta chain) was recovered during a study of cytomegalovirus exposure and HLA in healthy donors. The CDR3 sequence is 14 residues long. Germline CDR1 reads SEHNR; CDR2 reads FQNEAQ (reference sequence). V lost 5 bases and J 1 base, leaving 11 bases between the germline ends. Donors in the study were healthy people who gave bone marrow. In the PCR, 60 Vbeta and 13 Jbeta primers were used. Profiled with immunoSEQ multiplex PCR; TCRdb holds only in-frame clones, not every one. In the table there are approximately 110,000 clones, less than 80% of which are singletons. The sequenced material came from PBMCs. This sequence joins TRBV7-9 and TRBJ2-5; TRBD2 is a possible D gene (7 bases). The receptor comes from a man aged 30 to 45 in good health and CMV-seropositive. Here the CDR3 DNA reads TGTGCCAGCAGCGCCCGGGGGGCCCAAGAGACCCAGTACTTC. This gives the protein CASSARGAQETQYF.